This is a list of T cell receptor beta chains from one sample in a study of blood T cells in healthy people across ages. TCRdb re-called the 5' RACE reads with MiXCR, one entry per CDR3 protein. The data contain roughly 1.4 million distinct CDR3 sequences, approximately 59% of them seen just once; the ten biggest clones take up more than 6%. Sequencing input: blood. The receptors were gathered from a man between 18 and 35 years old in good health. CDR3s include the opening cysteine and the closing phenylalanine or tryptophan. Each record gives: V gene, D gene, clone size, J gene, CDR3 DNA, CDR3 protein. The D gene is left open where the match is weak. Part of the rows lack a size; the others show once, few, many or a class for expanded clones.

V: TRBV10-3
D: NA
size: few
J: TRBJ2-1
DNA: TGTGCCATCAGTCTCCGGGACTCGGGCGGCAATGAGCAGTTCTTC
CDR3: CAISLRDSGGNEQFF

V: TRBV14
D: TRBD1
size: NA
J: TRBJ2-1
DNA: TGTGCCAGCAGCCACCGGGACAGGGAACACAATGAGCAGTTCTTC
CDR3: CASSHRDREHNEQFF

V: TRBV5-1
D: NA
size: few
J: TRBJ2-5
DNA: TGCGCCAGCAGCCCTTCCCTAGATGAAGAGACCCAGTACTTC
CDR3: CASSPSLDEETQYF

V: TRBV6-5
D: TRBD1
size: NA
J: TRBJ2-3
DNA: TGTGCCAGCAGCCCAACAGGGGGTGTTAGTGTCCATACGCAGTATTTT
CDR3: CASSPTGGVSVHTQYF

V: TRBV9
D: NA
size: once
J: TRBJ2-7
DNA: TGTGCCACCTCCGGCGGAGCCTACGAGCAGTACTTC
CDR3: CATSGGAYEQYF

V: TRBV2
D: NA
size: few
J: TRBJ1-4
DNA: TGTGCCAGCAGTGAAAGGGCGGACACTAATGAAAAACTGTTTTTT
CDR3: CASSERADTNEKLFF

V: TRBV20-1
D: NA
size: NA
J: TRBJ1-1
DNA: TGCAGTGCTGCGAACCGGGACCAAGCTTTCTTT
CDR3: CSAANRDQAFF

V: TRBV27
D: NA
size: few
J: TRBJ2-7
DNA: TGTGCCAGCAGTACCGCGGGCAGGAAAGACGAGCAGTACTTC
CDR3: CASSTAGRKDEQYF

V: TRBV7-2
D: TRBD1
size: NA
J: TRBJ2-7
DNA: TGTGCCAGCAGCCTCTGGACAGGGTTAGGTTACGAGCAGTACTTC
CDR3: CASSLWTGLGYEQYF

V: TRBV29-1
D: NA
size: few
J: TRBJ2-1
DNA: TGCAGCGTTGACCGGCGAGAAGAGCAGTTCTTC
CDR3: CSVDRREEQFF

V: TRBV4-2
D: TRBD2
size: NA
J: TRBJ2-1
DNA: TGTGCCAGCAGCCAAGATCTGGTAAGGACTAGCGGAGGGGAGCAGTTCTTC
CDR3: CASSQDLVRTSGGEQFF

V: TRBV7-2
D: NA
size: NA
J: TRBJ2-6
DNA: TGTGCCAGCAGCTTTATACAGGGCTCCGGGGCCAACGTCCTGACTTTC
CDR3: CASSFIQGSGANVLTF

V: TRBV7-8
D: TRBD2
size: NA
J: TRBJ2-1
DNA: TGTGCCAGCAGCTTAGGAGGACTAGCGGGTGGAAGCTCCTACAATGAGCAGTTCTTC
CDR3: CASSLGGLAGGSSYNEQFF